The rows below give T cell receptor beta chains drawn from one sample of a study of cytomegalovirus exposure and HLA in healthy donors. TCRdb keeps only in-frame clones here, not all; method: immunoSEQ multiplex PCR. Among hundreds of thousands of clones listed, around 76% were seen once. Sequencing input: PBMCs. Receptors originate from a middle-aged man in good health and CMV-seropositive. CDR3s include the opening cysteine and the closing phenylalanine or tryptophan. A D gene is named only where the DNA matches it firmly. For some rows the clone size is stated as once, few or many, or as a class when expanded; others skip it.

d_call clone_size cdr3_length j_call v_call cdr3_aa cdr3_nt
TRBD1 NA 18 TRBJ2-1 TRBV7-7 CASSLGGVGTGGSNEQFF TGTGCTAGCAGCTTAGGCGGGGTAGGGACAGGGGGCTCCAATGAGCAGTTCTTC
NA NA 12 TRBJ1-1 TRBV10-3 CAISDSRAEAFF TGTGCCATCAGTGATTCGCGGGCTGAAGCTTTCTTT
TRBD2 NA 12 TRBJ2-1 TRBV27 CASSPSGDEQFF TGTGCCAGCAGCCCAAGCGGGGATGAGCAGTTCTTC
NA NA 11 TRBJ1-2 TRBV5-6 CASSLARGYTF TGTGCCAGCAGCTTGGCCCGGGGCTACACCTTC
NA NA 10 TRBJ1-2 TRBV29-1 CSVGAEGYTF TGCAGCGTTGGCGCTGAGGGCTACACCTTC
TRBD1 NA 13 TRBJ1-2 TRBV6-5 CASSQGAFYGYTF TGTGCCAGCAGTCAGGGGGCCTTTTATGGCTACACCTTC
TRBD2 NA 12 TRBJ2-3 TRBV5-4 CAVSGSTDTQYF TGTGCAGTTAGCGGGAGCACAGATACGCAGTATTTT
NA NA 12 TRBJ2-1 TRBV5-4 CATKGVWDEQFF TGTGCCACCAAGGGGGTCTGGGATGAGCAGTTCTTC
NA NA 14 TRBJ2-3 TRBV6-1 CASGDSGSTDTQYF TGTGCCAGCGGCGATAGCGGTAGCACAGATACGCAGTATTTT
TRBD1 NA 15 TRBJ2-1 TRBV5-1 CASSPQGQNYNEQFF TGCGCCAGCAGCCCCCAGGGACAGAATTACAATGAGCAGTTCTTC
NA NA 13 TRBJ1-2 TRBV7-8 CASSLVRDYGYTF TGTGCCAGCAGCTTAGTTCGGGACTATGGCTACACCTTC
NA few 14 TRBJ2-5 TRBV30 CAWSVRVSQETQYF TGTGCCTGGAGTGTACGAGTGTCTCAAGAGACCCAGTACTTC
NA NA 14 TRBJ1-5 TRBV5-8 CASSFGPIDQPQHF TGTGCCAGCAGCTTTGGGCCCATTGATCAGCCCCAGCATTTT
NA NA 15 TRBJ1-6 TRBV30 CAWGGQERVRSPLHF TGTGCCTGGGGGGGCCAAGAAAGGGTACGCTCACCCCTCCACTTT
NA NA 15 TRBJ1-1 TRBV18 CASSRGGGVRTEAFF TGTGCCAGCTCCCGCGGGGGAGGAGTGCGAACTGAAGCTTTCTTT
NA NA 13 TRBJ1-1 TRBV27 CASSLGISRKAFF TGTGCCAGCAGTTTAGGCATTTCCCGAAAAGCTTTCTTT
NA NA 14 TRBJ2-7 TRBV30 CAWSSPQATYEQYF TGTGCCTGGTCCAGTCCCCAGGCAACCTACGAGCAGTACTTC
NA NA 16 TRBJ1-5 TRBV19 CASSIGPDRRNQPQHF TGTGCCAGTAGTATAGGCCCTGACAGAAGAAATCAGCCCCAGCATTTT
TRBD2 once 15 TRBJ2-2 TRBV5-6 CASSVGLAGTGELFF TGTGCCAGCAGCGTGGGACTAGCGGGCACCGGGGAGCTGTTTTTT
TRBD1 NA 17 TRBJ2-7 TRBV6-1 CASSDGMIPGQGYEQYF TGTGCCAGCAGTGATGGGATGATACCGGGACAGGGTTACGAGCAGTACTTC
TRBD1 NA 14 TRBJ1-4 TRBV29-1 CSVDLGRGNEKLFF TGCAGCGTTGATTTGGGCAGGGGGAATGAAAAACTGTTTTTT
NA NA 12 TRBJ2-7 TRBV29-1 CSVEEGRYEQYF TGCAGCGTTGAGGAGGGCCGCTACGAGCAGTACTTC
NA once 13 TRBJ2-3 TRBV19 CASSKTDTDTQYF TGTGCCAGTAGTAAGACAGACACAGATACGCAGTATTTT
NA NA 13 TRBJ1-5 TRBV19 CASSRDSNQPQHF TGTGCCAGTAGCCGAGATAGCAATCAGCCCCAGCATTTT